This T cell receptor (beta chain) was retrieved from a study of Ad26.COV2.S vaccination and SARS-CoV-2 variants. Study background: The vaccine Ad26.COV2.S was put into the muscle once, or twice with 56 days between.

TCRdb's table, derived via immunoSEQ multiplex PCR, lists solely in-frame clones and lacks some. This sample has 320,000 or so clones, with under 90% found just once. As to treatment: 15 to 20 received Ad26.COV2.S at low or high dose, single or two shots; roughly 5 received placebo; per-sample allocation not given. Sample collection was performed on day 63 after the first vaccine or placebo injection. The V and J ends lost 2 bases and 1 base respectively, with 9 bases between them. The CDR3 spans 14 residues. Germline-derived CDR1 and CDR2 are MNHEY and SVGEGT. The material was peripheral blood, obtained in a trial of Ad26.COV2.S vaccine versus placebo. The receptor comes from a person between 18 and 59 years old who received the Ad26.COV2.S COVID-19 vaccine or a placebo. The chain recombines TRBV6-2 or TRBV6-3 with TRBJ2-7; perhaps TRBD1 as D (7 bases). This chain's CDR3 is CASSYAGQSYEQYF. As DNA, the CDR3 is TGTGCCAGCAGTTACGCGGGACAGTCCTACGAGCAGTACTTC.